These T cell receptor beta chains were read from a single sample in a study of T cell responses to AZD1222 COVID-19 vaccine. Assay used: immunoSEQ multiplex PCR; TCRdb lists only in-frame clones, some missing. The data show 150,000 to 200,000 clones, around nine tenths seen once. The sample consisted of peripheral blood, taken 28 days after the second AZD1222 dose. Receptors originate from an adult who received the AZD1222 COVID-19 vaccine. The CDR3 runs from the conserved cysteine through the conserved F or W. Clone size is given for some rows only: seen once, a few or many times, or a class if the clone is expanded.

TRBV6-4	-	CASSDSGGADTQYF
TRBV30	-	CAWSVHGAGNTIYF
TRBV5-1	-	CASRIDRGYNSPLHF
TRBV7-9	-	CASSSLGAGVVQETQYF
TRBV11-2	-	CASSSRTGGISEQFF
TRBV25-1	-	CASSAGGNGYTF
TRBV4-1	-	CASRPTATYGYTF
TRBV28	once	CASSSGTAYGYTF
TRBV4-1	-	CASSQESGDTYEQYF
TRBV12-3/TRBV12-4	-	CASSPRRGTQYF
TRBV6-1	-	CASSEGQGAYEQYF
TRBV15	-	CATSSIVADTGELFF
TRBV5-1	-	CASSLTQTTGELFF
TRBV7-2	few	CASSLGLAWGWEQFF
TRBV19	-	CASSIWPIGNTEAFF
TRBV18	once	CASSPRAGVDDYGYTF
TRBV5-1	-	CASSFPQTGSGETQYF
TRBV2	-	CASGEYEQYF
TRBV5-8	-	CASSYGQGTGGEQYF
TRBV10-3	once	CAISESETGGKGSPLHF
TRBV25-1	-	CASSISGGDYTF
TRBV7-2	-	CASSLNHGYNEQFF
TRBV2	-	CASSPQGEDTQYF
TRBV4-3	-	CASSQDRASQPQHF
TRBV6-5	-	CASSTGNRGLHEQFF